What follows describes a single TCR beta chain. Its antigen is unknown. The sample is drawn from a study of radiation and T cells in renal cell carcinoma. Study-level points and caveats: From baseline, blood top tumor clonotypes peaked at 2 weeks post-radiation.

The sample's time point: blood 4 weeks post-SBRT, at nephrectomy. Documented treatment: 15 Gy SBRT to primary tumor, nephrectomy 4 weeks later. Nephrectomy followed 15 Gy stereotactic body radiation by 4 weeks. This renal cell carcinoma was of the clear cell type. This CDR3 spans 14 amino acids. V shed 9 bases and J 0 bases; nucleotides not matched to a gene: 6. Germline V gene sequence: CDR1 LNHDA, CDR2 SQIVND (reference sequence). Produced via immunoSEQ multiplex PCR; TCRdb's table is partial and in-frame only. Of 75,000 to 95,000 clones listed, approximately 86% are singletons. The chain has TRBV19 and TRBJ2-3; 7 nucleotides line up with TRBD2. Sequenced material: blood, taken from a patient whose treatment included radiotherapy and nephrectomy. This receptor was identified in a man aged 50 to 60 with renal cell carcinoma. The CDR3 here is CASSGGGSTDTQYF. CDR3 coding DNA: TGTGCCAGCAGTGGGGGGGGTAGCACAGATACGCAGTATTTT. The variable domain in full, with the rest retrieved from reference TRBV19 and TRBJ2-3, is DGGITQSPKYLFRKEGQNVTLSCEQNLNHDAMYWYRQDPGQGLRLIYYSQIVNDFQKGDIAEGYSVSREKKESFPLTVTSAQKNPTAFYLCASSGGGSTDTQYFGPGTRLTVL.